The rows below give T cell receptor beta chains drawn from one sample of a study of T cell changes during pregnancy in multiple sclerosis. The protocol was immunoSEQ multiplex PCR, while the TCRdb copy is restricted to in-frame clones and leaves out a portion. The table includes approximately 94,000 clones, 92% detected once. The sequencing used peripheral blood, collected after pregnancy. These receptors were taken from a female donor with multiple sclerosis, enrolled in a pregnancy study. Both conserved end residues are trimmed from each CDR3. Fields, in order: clone size, V gene, J gene, CDR3 protein. Size tells how often a clone was seen (once, few, many) or the class of an expanded clone, and some rows leave it out.

abundance: few; v_gene: TRBV13; j_gene: TRBJ2-1; CDR3aa: ASSLVALGSYNEQF
abundance: NA; v_gene: TRBV5-6; j_gene: TRBJ2-5; CDR3aa: ASSPSSRPRETQY
abundance: NA; v_gene: TRBV7-8; j_gene: TRBJ2-2; CDR3aa: ASSLGGGGTGELF
abundance: NA; v_gene: TRBV7-6; j_gene: TRBJ2-2; CDR3aa: ASSSRTIGGELF
abundance: NA; v_gene: TRBV9; j_gene: TRBJ2-3; CDR3aa: ASSVPLAGEFTDTQY
abundance: NA; v_gene: TRBV7-3; j_gene: TRBJ2-1; CDR3aa: ASSFKPSGDNEQF
abundance: NA; v_gene: TRBV19; j_gene: TRBJ2-1; CDR3aa: ASSSHLVPYNEQF
abundance: NA; v_gene: TRBV2; j_gene: TRBJ2-4; CDR3aa: ASRLQGGGVNIQY
abundance: NA; v_gene: TRBV6-6; j_gene: TRBJ1-1; CDR3aa: ASSYGQGLITEAF
abundance: NA; v_gene: TRBV18; j_gene: TRBJ2-3; CDR3aa: ASSPLAGSTDTQY
abundance: NA; v_gene: TRBV7-2; j_gene: TRBJ2-2; CDR3aa: ASSLAPLAAGELF
abundance: NA; v_gene: TRBV4-3; j_gene: TRBJ2-3; CDR3aa: ASSQGGTGIVATDTQY
abundance: NA; v_gene: TRBV19; j_gene: TRBJ1-5; CDR3aa: ASSIQGWSNQPQH
abundance: NA; v_gene: TRBV18; j_gene: TRBJ2-2; CDR3aa: ASSPHEAGELF
abundance: NA; v_gene: TRBV5-4; j_gene: TRBJ2-1; CDR3aa: ASSLSGGSYNEQF
abundance: NA; v_gene: TRBV28; j_gene: TRBJ1-1; CDR3aa: ASHQYTEAF
abundance: once; v_gene: TRBV19; j_gene: TRBJ1-2; CDR3aa: ASSSPKTGDYGYT
abundance: NA; v_gene: TRBV27; j_gene: TRBJ2-2; CDR3aa: ASKLAGSTGELF
abundance: NA; v_gene: TRBV7-9; j_gene: TRBJ2-7; CDR3aa: ASSLDGKIEQY
abundance: NA; v_gene: TRBV7-7; j_gene: TRBJ2-5; CDR3aa: ASSLLSGGDATQY
abundance: NA; v_gene: TRBV6-1; j_gene: TRBJ1-1; CDR3aa: ASSLQGVNTEAF
abundance: NA; v_gene: TRBV5-1; j_gene: TRBJ1-2; CDR3aa: ASSLGPGEYGYT
abundance: NA; v_gene: TRBV7-7; j_gene: TRBJ2-1; CDR3aa: ASRIPGLAGCNEQF
abundance: NA; v_gene: TRBV19; j_gene: TRBJ1-1; CDR3aa: ASSLGDRLNTEAF
abundance: NA; v_gene: TRBV2; j_gene: TRBJ2-5; CDR3aa: ASRRGLETQY
abundance: NA; v_gene: TRBV5-4; j_gene: TRBJ2-2; CDR3aa: ASSPRTGGFGTGELF
abundance: NA; v_gene: TRBV7-3; j_gene: TRBJ1-1; CDR3aa: ASSLNRNTEAF
abundance: once; v_gene: TRBV2; j_gene: TRBJ2-2; CDR3aa: ASASTRNTGELF
abundance: NA; v_gene: TRBV5-1; j_gene: TRBJ2-1; CDR3aa: ASSLAGNSYNEQF
abundance: NA; v_gene: TRBV19; j_gene: TRBJ2-7; CDR3aa: ASSLHYPGQNYEQY
abundance: NA; v_gene: TRBV29-1; j_gene: TRBJ2-7; CDR3aa: SVFQGETYEQY
abundance: NA; v_gene: TRBV29-1; j_gene: TRBJ1-2; CDR3aa: SAQTDLYGYT
abundance: NA; v_gene: TRBV11-2; j_gene: TRBJ1-2; CDR3aa: ASSPRMRNYGYT
abundance: NA; v_gene: TRBV19; j_gene: TRBJ1-1; CDR3aa: ASSIDPGANTEAF
abundance: NA; v_gene: TRBV9; j_gene: TRBJ2-1; CDR3aa: ASSVGSGGGTLRYNEQF
abundance: NA; v_gene: TRBV25-1; j_gene: TRBJ2-1; CDR3aa: ASSEFGSNEQF
abundance: NA; v_gene: TRBV19; j_gene: TRBJ1-2; CDR3aa: ASRSTGAYGYT
abundance: NA; v_gene: TRBV4-3; j_gene: TRBJ2-3; CDR3aa: ASSHSFTSGGYTDTQY
abundance: NA; v_gene: TRBV11-3; j_gene: TRBJ2-7; CDR3aa: ASSGSSGGAKQY
abundance: once; v_gene: TRBV10-3; j_gene: TRBJ2-1; CDR3aa: APLGLAGGYEQF
abundance: NA; v_gene: TRBV25-1; j_gene: TRBJ2-5; CDR3aa: ASSAGGPQTQY
abundance: NA; v_gene: TRBV28; j_gene: TRBJ2-3; CDR3aa: ASSLAGEVADTQY
abundance: NA; v_gene: TRBV6-6; j_gene: TRBJ1-1; CDR3aa: ASSYSPVEAF
abundance: NA; v_gene: TRBV19; j_gene: TRBJ2-1; CDR3aa: ASRTGQVFNEQF
abundance: few; v_gene: TRBV7-8; j_gene: TRBJ1-5; CDR3aa: ASSLQEASNQPQH
abundance: NA; v_gene: TRBV14; j_gene: TRBJ2-7; CDR3aa: ASSQDLGPYEQY
abundance: NA; v_gene: TRBV28; j_gene: TRBJ1-1; CDR3aa: ASSLVPGIVTEAF
abundance: NA; v_gene: TRBV19; j_gene: TRBJ2-1; CDR3aa: ASSILGGSSYNEQF
abundance: NA; v_gene: TRBV6-5; j_gene: TRBJ2-2; CDR3aa: ASRTSGGGELF
abundance: NA; v_gene: TRBV19; j_gene: TRBJ2-2; CDR3aa: ASSTLTGELF
abundance: NA; v_gene: TRBV5-1; j_gene: TRBJ1-2; CDR3aa: ASSLWDSNYGYT
abundance: NA; v_gene: TRBV4-1; j_gene: TRBJ2-2; CDR3aa: ASSHRDRRTGELF